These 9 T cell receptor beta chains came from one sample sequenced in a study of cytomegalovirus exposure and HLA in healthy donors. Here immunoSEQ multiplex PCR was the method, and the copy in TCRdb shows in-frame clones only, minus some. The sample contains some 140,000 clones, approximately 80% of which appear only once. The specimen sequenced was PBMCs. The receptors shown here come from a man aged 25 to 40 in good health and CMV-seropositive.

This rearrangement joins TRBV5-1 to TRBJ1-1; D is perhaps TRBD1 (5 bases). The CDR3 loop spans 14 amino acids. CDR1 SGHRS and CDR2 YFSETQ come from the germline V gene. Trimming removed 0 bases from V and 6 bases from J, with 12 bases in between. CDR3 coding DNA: TGCGCCAGCAGCTTGGGGACACAGCTTTCTGAAGCTTTCTTT. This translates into CASSLGTQLSEAFF.

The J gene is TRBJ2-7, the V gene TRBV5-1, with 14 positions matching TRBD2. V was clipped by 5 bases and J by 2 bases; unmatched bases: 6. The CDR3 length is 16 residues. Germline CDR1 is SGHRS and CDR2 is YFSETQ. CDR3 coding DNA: TGCGCCAGCAGAGAACGGACTAGCGGGGGGACCTACGAGCAGTACTTC. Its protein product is CASRERTSGGTYEQYF. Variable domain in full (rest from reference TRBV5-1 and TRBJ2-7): KAGVTQTPRYLIKTRGQQVTLSCSPISGHRSVSWYQQTPGQGLQFLFEYFSETQRNKGNFPGRFSGRQFSNSRSEMNVSTLELGDSALYLCASRERTSGGTYEQYFGPGTRLTVT.

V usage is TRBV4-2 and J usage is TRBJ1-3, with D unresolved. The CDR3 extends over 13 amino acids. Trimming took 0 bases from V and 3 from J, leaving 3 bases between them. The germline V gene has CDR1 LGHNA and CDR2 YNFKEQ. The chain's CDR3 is CASSQDSGNTIYF. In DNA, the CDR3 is TGTGCCAGCAGCCAAGACAGTGGAAACACCATATATTTT.

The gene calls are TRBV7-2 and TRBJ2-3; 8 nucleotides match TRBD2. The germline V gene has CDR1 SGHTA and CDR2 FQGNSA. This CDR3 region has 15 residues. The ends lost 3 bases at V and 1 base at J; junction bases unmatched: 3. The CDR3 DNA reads TGTGCCAGCAGCTTGATGCGGGGGGGCACAGATACGCAGTATTTT. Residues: CASSLMRGGTDTQYF.

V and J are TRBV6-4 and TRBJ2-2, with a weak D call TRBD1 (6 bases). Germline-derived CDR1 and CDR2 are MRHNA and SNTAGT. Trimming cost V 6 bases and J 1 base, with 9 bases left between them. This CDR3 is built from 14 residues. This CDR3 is CASRRTENTGELFF. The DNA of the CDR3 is TGTGCCAGCAGAAGGACAGAGAACACCGGGGAGCTGTTTTTT.

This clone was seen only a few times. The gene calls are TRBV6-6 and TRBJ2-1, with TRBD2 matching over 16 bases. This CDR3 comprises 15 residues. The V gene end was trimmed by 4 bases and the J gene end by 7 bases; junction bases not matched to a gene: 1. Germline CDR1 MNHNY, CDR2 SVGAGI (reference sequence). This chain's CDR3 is CASSSGLAGGNEQFF. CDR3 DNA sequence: TGTGCCAGCAGTTCGGGACTAGCGGGAGGGAATGAGCAGTTCTTC.

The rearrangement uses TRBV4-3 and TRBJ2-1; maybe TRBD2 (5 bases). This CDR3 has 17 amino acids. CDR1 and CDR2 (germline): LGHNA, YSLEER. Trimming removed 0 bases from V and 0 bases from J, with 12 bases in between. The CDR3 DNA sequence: TGCGCCAGCAGCCAAGACACCGGACTTAGCTCCTACAATGAGCAGTTCTTC. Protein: CASSQDTGLSSYNEQFF.

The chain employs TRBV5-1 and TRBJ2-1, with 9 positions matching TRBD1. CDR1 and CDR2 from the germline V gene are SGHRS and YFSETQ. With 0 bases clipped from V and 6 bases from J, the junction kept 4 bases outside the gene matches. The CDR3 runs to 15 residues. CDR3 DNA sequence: TGCGCCAGCAGCTTGGCCGGGACAGGGTTCAATGAGCAGTTCTTC. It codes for CASSLAGTGFNEQFF. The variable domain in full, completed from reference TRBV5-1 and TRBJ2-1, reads KAGVTQTPRYLIKTRGQQVTLSCSPISGHRSVSWYQQTPGQGLQFLFEYFSETQRNKGNFPGRFSGRQFSNSRSEMNVSTLELGDSALYLCASSLAGTGFNEQFFGPGTRLTVL.

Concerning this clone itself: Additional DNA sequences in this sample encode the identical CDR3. The CDR3 loop reads CAWSVRREQYF. CDR3 nucleotides: TGTGCCTGGAGTGTACGCCGGGAGCAGTACTTC. The chain carries TRBV30 and TRBJ2-7, with D unclear. The CDR3 has 11 amino acids. Germline CDR1 reads GTSNPN; CDR2 reads SVGIG (reference sequence). V shed 0 bases and J shed 7 bases, with 7 bases lying between them.